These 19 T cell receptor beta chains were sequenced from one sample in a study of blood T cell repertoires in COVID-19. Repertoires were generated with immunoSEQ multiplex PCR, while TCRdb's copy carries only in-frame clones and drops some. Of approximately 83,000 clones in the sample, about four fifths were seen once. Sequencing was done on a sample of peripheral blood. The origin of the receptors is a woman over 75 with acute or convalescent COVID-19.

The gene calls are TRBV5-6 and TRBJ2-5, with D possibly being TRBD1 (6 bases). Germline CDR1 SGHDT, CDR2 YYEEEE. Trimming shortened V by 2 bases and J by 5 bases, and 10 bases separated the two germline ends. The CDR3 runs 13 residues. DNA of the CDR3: TGTGCCAGCAGCTTAGACAGGAGGGAGACCCAGTACTTC. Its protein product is CASSLDRRETQYF.

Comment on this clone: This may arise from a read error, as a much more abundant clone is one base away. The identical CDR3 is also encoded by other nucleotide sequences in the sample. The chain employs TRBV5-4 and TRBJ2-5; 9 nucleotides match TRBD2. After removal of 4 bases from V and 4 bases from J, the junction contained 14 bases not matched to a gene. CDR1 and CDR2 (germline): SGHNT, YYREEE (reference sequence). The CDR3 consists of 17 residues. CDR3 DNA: TGTGCCAGCAGCCCGCTCGGGGGCGGGGGGGCGGGAGAGACCCAGTACTTC. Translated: CASSPLGGGGAGETQYF.

CDR3 loop: CASSRDRGTDPGELFF. For the CDR3, the DNA is TGTGCCAGTAGCCGGGACAGGGGGACCGATCCCGGGGAGCTGTTTTTT. This sequence joins TRBV19 and TRBJ2-2; 11 positions agree with TRBD1. With 6 bases clipped from V and 6 bases from J, the junction kept 9 bases outside the gene matches. Germline V gives CDR1 LNHDA, CDR2 SQIVND (reference sequence). CDR3 length equals 16 residues.

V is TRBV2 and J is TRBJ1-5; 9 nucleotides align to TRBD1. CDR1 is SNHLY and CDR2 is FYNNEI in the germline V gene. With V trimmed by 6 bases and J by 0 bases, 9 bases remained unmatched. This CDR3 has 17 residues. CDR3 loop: CASSLGQGKGSNQPQHF. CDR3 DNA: TGTGCCAGCAGCCTGGGACAGGGTAAGGGTAGCAATCAGCCCCAGCATTTT.

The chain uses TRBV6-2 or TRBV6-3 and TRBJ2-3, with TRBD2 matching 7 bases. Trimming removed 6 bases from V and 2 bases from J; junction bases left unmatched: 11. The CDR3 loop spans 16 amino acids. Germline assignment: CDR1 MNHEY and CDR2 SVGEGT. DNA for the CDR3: TGTGCCAGCAGCAGCGGGGTAACTAGTTTCACAGATACGCAGTATTTT. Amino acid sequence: CASSSGVTSFTDTQYF.

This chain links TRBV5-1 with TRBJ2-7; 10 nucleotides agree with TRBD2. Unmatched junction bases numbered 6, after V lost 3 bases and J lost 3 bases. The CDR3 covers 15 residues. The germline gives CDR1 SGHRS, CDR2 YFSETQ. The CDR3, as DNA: TGCGCCAGCAGCTCCCTAGCGGGAGAAGGCTACGAGCAGTACTTC. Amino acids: CASSSLAGEGYEQYF.

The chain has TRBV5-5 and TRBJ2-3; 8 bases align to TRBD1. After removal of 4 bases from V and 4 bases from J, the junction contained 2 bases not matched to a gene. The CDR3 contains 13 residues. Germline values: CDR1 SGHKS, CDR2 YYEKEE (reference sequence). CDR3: CASSGTGSDTQYF. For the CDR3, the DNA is TGTGCCAGCAGCGGGACAGGTTCAGATACGCAGTATTTT.

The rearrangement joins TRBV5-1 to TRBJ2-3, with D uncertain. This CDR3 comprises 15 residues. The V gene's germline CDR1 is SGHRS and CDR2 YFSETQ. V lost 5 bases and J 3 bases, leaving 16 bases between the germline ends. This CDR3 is CASSQSVVQTDTQYF. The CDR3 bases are TGCGCCAGCAGTCAAAGTGTGGTTCAGACAGATACGCAGTATTTT.

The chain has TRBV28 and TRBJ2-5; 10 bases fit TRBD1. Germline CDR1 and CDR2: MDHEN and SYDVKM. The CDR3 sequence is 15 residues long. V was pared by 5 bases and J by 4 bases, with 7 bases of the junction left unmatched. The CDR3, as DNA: TGTGCCAGCAGTCCGGGACAGGGGCTGGGAGAGACCCAGTACTTC. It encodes CASSPGQGLGETQYF.

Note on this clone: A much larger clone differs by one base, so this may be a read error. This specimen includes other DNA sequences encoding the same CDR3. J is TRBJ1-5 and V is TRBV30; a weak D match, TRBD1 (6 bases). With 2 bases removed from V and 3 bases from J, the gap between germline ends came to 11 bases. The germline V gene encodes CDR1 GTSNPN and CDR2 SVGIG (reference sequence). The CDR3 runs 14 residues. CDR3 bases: TGTGCCTGGAGTTCACAGGGAACCAATCAGCCCCAGCATTTT. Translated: CAWSSQGTNQPQHF.

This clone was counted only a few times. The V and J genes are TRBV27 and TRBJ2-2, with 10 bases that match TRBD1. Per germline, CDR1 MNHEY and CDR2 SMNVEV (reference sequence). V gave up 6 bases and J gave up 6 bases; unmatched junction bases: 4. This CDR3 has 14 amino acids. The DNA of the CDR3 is TGTGCCAGCAGCAGGGACAGGGGACCCGGGGAGCTGTTTTTT. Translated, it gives CASSRDRGPGELFF.

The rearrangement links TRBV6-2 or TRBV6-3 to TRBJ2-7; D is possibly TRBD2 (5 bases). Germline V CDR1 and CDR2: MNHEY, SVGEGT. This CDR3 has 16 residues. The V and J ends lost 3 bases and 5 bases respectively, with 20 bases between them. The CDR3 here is CASSYKDGLPMDEQYF. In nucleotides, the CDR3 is TGTGCCAGCAGTTATAAAGACGGACTCCCTATGGACGAGCAGTACTTC.

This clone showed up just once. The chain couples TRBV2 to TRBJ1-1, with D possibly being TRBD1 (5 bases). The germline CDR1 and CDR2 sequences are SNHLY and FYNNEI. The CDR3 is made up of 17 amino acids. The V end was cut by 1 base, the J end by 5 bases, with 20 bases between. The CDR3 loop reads CASSEDTRGYKWTEAFF. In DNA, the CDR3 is TGTGCCAGCAGTGAAGACACAAGGGGATACAAATGGACTGAAGCTTTCTTT.

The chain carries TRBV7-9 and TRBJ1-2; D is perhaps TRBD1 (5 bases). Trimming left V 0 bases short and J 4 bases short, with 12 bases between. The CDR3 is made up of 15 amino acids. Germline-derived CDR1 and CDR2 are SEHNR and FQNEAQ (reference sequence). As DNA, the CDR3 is TGTGCCAGCAGCTTAGCCCGCGACAGATTCTATGGCTACACCTTC. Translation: CASSLARDRFYGYTF.

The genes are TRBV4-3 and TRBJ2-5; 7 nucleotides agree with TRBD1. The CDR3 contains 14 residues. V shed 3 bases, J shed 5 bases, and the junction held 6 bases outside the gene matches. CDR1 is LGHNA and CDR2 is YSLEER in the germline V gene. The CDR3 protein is CASSQGQQPETQYF. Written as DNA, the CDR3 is TGCGCCAGCAGCCAGGGACAGCAGCCGGAGACCCAGTACTTC.

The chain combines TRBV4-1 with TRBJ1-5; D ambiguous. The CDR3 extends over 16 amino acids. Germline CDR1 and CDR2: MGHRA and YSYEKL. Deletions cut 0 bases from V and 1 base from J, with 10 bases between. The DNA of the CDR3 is TGCGCCAGCAGCCAAGATGTAACGGTAAGCAATCAGCCCCAGCATTTT. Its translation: CASSQDVTVSNQPQHF.

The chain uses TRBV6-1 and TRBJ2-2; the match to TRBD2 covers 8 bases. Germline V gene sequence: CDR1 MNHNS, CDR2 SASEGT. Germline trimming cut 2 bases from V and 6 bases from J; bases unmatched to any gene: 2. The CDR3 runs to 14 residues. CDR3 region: CASSETGGSGELFF. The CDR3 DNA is TGTGCCAGCAGTGAAACGGGGGGGTCCGGGGAGCTGTTTTTT.

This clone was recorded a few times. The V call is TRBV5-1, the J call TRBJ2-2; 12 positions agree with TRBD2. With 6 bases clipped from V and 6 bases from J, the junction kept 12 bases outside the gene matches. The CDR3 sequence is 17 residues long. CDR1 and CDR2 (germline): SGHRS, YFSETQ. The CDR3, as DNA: TGCGCCAGCATCGCGTCTAGCGGGGGGGCTCGACCCGGGGAGCTGTTTTTT. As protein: CASIASSGGARPGELFF.

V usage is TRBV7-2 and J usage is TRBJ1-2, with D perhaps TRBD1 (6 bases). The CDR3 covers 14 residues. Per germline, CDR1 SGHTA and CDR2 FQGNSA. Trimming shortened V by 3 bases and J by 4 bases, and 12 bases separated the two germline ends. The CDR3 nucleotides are TGTGCCAGCAGCTTGGCGGGCAGGGGCTATGGCTACACCTTC. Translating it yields CASSLAGRGYGYTF.